These 22 T cell receptor beta chains were all obtained from the same sample, sequenced in a study of early stage breast cancer tumors. Only in-frame clones appear in the TCRdb table, and some are missing; sequencing was by immunoSEQ multiplex PCR. The table lists 25,000 to 35,000 clones, about 59% of them singletons, with approximately 8% in the top ten. Sequencing used breast tumor tissue. All receptors come from a person between 45 and 65 years old with breast cancer.

Here the CDR3 reads CASSLPRGLADHNEQFF. CDR3 DNA: TGTGCCAGCAGCTTGCCTAGGGGACTAGCGGATCACAATGAGCAGTTCTTC. The rearrangement uses TRBV11-3 and TRBJ2-1; 11 nucleotides agree with TRBD2. With 3 bases clipped from V and 5 bases from J, the junction kept 9 bases outside the gene matches. Germline lookup yields CDR1 SGHNT and CDR2 YENEEA. CDR3 length: 17 residues.

The chain joins TRBV7-2 to TRBJ2-7; 10 bases are shared with TRBD1. Trimming at V came to 6 bases and at J to 3 bases, leaving 8 bases not matched to a gene. The CDR3 has 15 residues. Germline CDR1 is SGHTA and CDR2 is FQGNSA. Here the CDR3 reads CASSRTGGTGYEQYF. The CDR3 coding sequence is TGTGCCAGCAGTAGGACAGGGGGAACCGGCTACGAGCAGTACTTC.

CDR3 amino acids: CASSPEVYEQYF. As DNA, the CDR3 is TGTGCCAGCAGCCCGGAGGTCTACGAGCAGTACTTC. This chain connects TRBV11-2 to TRBJ2-7, with D tentatively TRBD2 (5 bases). From germline, CDR1 is SGHAT and CDR2 FQNNGV. Trimming removed 5 bases from V and 3 bases from J, with 8 bases in between. CDR3 length: 12 residues. Full variable domain (missing parts from reference TRBV11-2 and TRBJ2-7): EAGVAQSPRYKIIEKRQSVAFWCNPISGHATLYWYQQILGQGPKLLIQFQNNGVVDDSQLPKDRFSAERLKGVDSTLKIQPAKLEDSAVYLCASSPEVYEQYFGPGTRLTVT.

The chain has TRBV6-5 and TRBJ2-4, with D perhaps being TRBD1 or TRBD2 (5 bases each). This CDR3 is built from 15 residues. Trimming left V 4 bases short and J 0 bases short, with 10 bases between. The germline V gene has CDR1 MNHEY and CDR2 SVGAGI. CDR3 in amino acids: CASSSGGLAKNIQYF. As DNA, the CDR3 is TGTGCCAGCAGTTCTGGGGGATTAGCCAAAAACATTCAGTACTTC.

The chain is built from TRBV5-1 and TRBJ2-3, with 11 nucleotides matching TRBD1. The J segment lost 8 bases and the V segment lost 2 bases, leaving 4 bases of the junction unmatched. The CDR3 is made up of 14 amino acids. Germline V CDR1 and CDR2: SGHRS, YFSETQ. The CDR3 protein is CASSLGQGAATQYF. The CDR3 nucleotides are TGCGCCAGCAGCTTAGGACAGGGGGCGGCTACGCAGTATTTT. The full variable domain, its missing parts supplied by reference TRBV5-1 and TRBJ2-3, is KAGVTQTPRYLIKTRGQQVTLSCSPISGHRSVSWYQQTPGQGLQFLFEYFSETQRNKGNFPGRFSGRQFSNSRSEMNVSTLELGDSALYLCASSLGQGAATQYFGPGTRLTVL.

This rearrangement joins TRBV6-5 to TRBJ1-2, with 8 bases aligning to TRBD1. CDR1 is MNHEY, CDR2 SVGAGI, per germline. Trimming cost V 6 bases and J 4 bases; bases outside gene matches: 4. The CDR3 is made up of 13 amino acids. The CDR3 loop reads CASRAGGFYGYTF. CDR3 bases: TGTGCCAGCAGGGCAGGGGGCTTCTATGGCTACACCTTC.

The chain couples TRBV2 to TRBJ2-3, with D maybe TRBD2 (6 bases). Trimming left V 3 bases short and J 1 base short, with 11 bases between. The CDR3 runs to 15 residues. The V gene's germline CDR1 is SNHLY and CDR2 FYNNEI. In DNA form, the CDR3 reads TGTGCCAGCAGTGATACGGGAGTCGGCACAGATACGCAGTATTTT. Translated, it gives CASSDTGVGTDTQYF.

The chain has TRBV19 and TRBJ2-3, with 9 bases aligning to TRBD2. Germline values: CDR1 LNHDA, CDR2 SQIVND (reference sequence). This CDR3 is built from 15 residues. V gave up 6 bases and J gave up 2 bases; unmatched junction bases: 6. The CDR3 protein is CASRRLAAITDTQYF. CDR3 nucleotide sequence: TGTGCCAGTAGAAGACTAGCGGCTATCACAGATACGCAGTATTTT.

The gene calls are TRBV29-1 and TRBJ2-7, with 9 bases that match TRBD1. Per germline, CDR1 SQVTM and CDR2 ANQGSEA. CDR3 length equals 14 residues. After removal of 6 bases from V and 7 bases from J, the junction contained 13 bases not matched to a gene. The CDR3 is CSVPTGGDLGEQYF. The CDR3 nucleotides read TGCAGCGTACCGACAGGGGGGGATTTGGGGGAGCAGTACTTC.

The rearrangement joins TRBV2 to TRBJ2-1; 8 bases align to TRBD2. The junction had 8 bases not matched to a gene; V was cut back by 8 bases and J by 2 bases. CDR1 and CDR2 from the germline V gene are SNHLY and FYNNEI. CDR3 length equals 15 residues. The CDR3 coding sequence is TGTGCCAGCCCCGCAGCGGGAGTAGCCTACAATGAGCAGTTCTTC. Protein product: CASPAAGVAYNEQFF.

J is TRBJ2-3 and V is TRBV9; 10 bases are a match to TRBD2. This CDR3 is 14 amino acids long. Trimming cost V 3 bases and J 4 bases; bases outside gene matches: 2. Looked up from germline, CDR1 is SGDLS and CDR2 is YYNGEE. This CDR3 is CASSASGSSDTQYF. The CDR3, as DNA: TGTGCCAGCAGCGCTAGCGGGAGTTCAGATACGCAGTATTTT.

This clone showed up many times. V usage is TRBV19 and J usage is TRBJ2-7; D is unresolved. From germline, CDR1 is LNHDA and CDR2 SQIVND (reference sequence). The CDR3 consists of 15 residues. V dropped 1 base and J dropped 5 bases, with 15 bases sitting between them. This CDR3 is CASSIGPLELNEQYF. The CDR3 DNA is TGTGCCAGTAGTATAGGTCCGCTCGAGTTGAACGAGCAGTACTTC.

The rearrangement links TRBV18 to TRBJ2-7; 8 bases align to TRBD1. Looked up from germline, CDR1 is KGHSH and CDR2 is LQKENI. The CDR3 length is 13 residues. The junction had 9 bases not matched to a gene; V was cut back by 8 bases and J by 6 bases. The CDR3 DNA follows: TGTGCCAGCGCAAATCAGGGGGCAGGCGAGCAGTACTTC. It codes for CASANQGAGEQYF.

The chain is built from TRBV6-6 and TRBJ1-2, with D unresolved. CDR1 is MNHNY and CDR2 is SVGAGI in the germline V gene (reference sequence). This CDR3 comprises 12 residues. Trimming removed 2 bases at V and 8 bases at J, with 9 bases between. CDR3 nucleotide sequence: TGTGCCAGCAGTTACAGCCCGGACGGCTACACCTTC. Protein product: CASSYSPDGYTF.

This sequence joins TRBV7-9 and TRBJ1-1; 12 bases map to TRBD1. The CDR3 length is 16 residues. CDR1 is SEHNR and CDR2 is FQNEAQ in the germline V gene (reference sequence). V dropped 5 bases and J dropped 10; count of bases not matched to a gene: 14. The CDR3 DNA sequence: TGTGCCAGCAGCCAACCCTCCGGGACAGGGGGCTATGCAGCTTTCTTT. It is translated as CASSQPSGTGGYAAFF.

The genes are TRBV7-6 and TRBJ2-7, with 7 bases aligning to TRBD1. The CDR3 sequence is 15 residues long. J gave up 3 bases and V 1 base, and 6 bases lay outside the gene matches. The germline V gene encodes CDR1 SGHVS and CDR2 FNYEAQ. CDR3 nucleotide sequence: TGTGCCAGCAGCTTAGAATCAGGGGGAATCTACGAGCAGTACTTC. Protein product: CASSLESGGIYEQYF. Full variable domain (outside the CDR3, taken from reference TRBV7-6 and TRBJ2-7): GAGVSQSPRYKVTKRGQDVALRCDPISGHVSLYWYRQALGQGPEFLTYFNYEAQQDKSGLPNDRFSAERPEGSISTLTIQRTEQRDSAMYRCASSLESGGIYEQYFGPGTRLTVT.

The chain couples TRBV15 to TRBJ2-7; unclear D gene. The CDR3 extends over 12 amino acids. CDR1 and CDR2 from the germline V gene are LNHNV and YYDKDF (reference sequence). V was cut by 0 bases and J by 6 bases, with 6 bases left in between. CDR3 coding DNA: TGTGCCACCAGCAGAGAGGGGTTCGAGCAGTACTTC. Amino acid sequence: CATSREGFEQYF.

The chain joins TRBV18 to TRBJ2-1, with 9 bases that match TRBD1. Germline loops: CDR1 KGHSH, CDR2 LQKENI. The CDR3 covers 16 residues. V trimming: 4 bases; J trimming: 5 bases; junction bases outside the gene matches: 9. CDR3 sequence: CASSQIPGQGHNEQFF. The CDR3 DNA reads TGTGCCAGCTCACAGATCCCGGGACAGGGCCACAATGAGCAGTTCTTC.

A word on this clone: It may be a read error: a sequence one base away is much more abundant. This chain connects TRBV6-1 to TRBJ1-5, with D possibly being TRBD1 (5 bases). Germline values: CDR1 MNHNS, CDR2 SASEGT. The ends were cut back, 4 bases at V and 6 bases at J, with 16 bases in the middle. This CDR3 comprises 15 residues. CDR3 nucleotide sequence: TGTGCCAGCAGTGGAGACGGGACCCACCGTCAGCCCCAGCATTTT. The encoded protein is CASSGDGTHRQPQHF.

This chain joins TRBV28 and TRBJ2-5, with TRBD1 matching over 9 bases. The CDR3 is 14 residues long. CDR1 and CDR2 from the germline V gene are MDHEN and SYDVKM. V lost 3 bases and J lost 5; bases outside the gene matches: 4. CDR3 DNA sequence: TGTGCCAGCAGTTTTGGGACAGGGAGGGAGACCCAGTACTTC. It is translated as CASSFGTGRETQYF.

This chain's CDR3 is CASSDRSGRLDTQYF. The CDR3 DNA is TGTGCCAGCAGTGATCGTAGTGGGAGGCTTGATACGCAGTATTTT. This sequence joins TRBV2 and TRBJ2-3, with D possibly matching TRBD2 (6 bases). The germline CDR1 and CDR2 sequences are SNHLY and FYNNEI. The CDR3 length is 15 residues. V dropped 3 bases and J dropped 6 bases, with 16 bases sitting between them.

This sequence joins TRBV2 and TRBJ2-1, with D hard to call. Germline lookup yields CDR1 SNHLY and CDR2 FYNNEI. This CDR3 region has 15 residues. The germline V and J ends were trimmed by 6 bases and 2 bases, with 14 bases remaining between them. The CDR3 DNA sequence: TGTGCCAGCAGGGCCGATGGGTCCCCCTACAATGAGCAGTTCTTC. Protein: CASRADGSPYNEQFF.